The rows below give T cell receptor beta chains drawn from one sample of a study of OX40 agonist ivuxolimab in advanced cancers. Some clones are missing from TCRdb's copy, which holds only in-frame ones; the method was immunoSEQ multiplex PCR. The sample includes some 70,000 clones, approximately 81% of them seen just once. The sample consisted of CD4+ or CD8+ T cells sorted from blood, taken in a trial of the OX40 agonist ivuxolimab. These TCRs come from an adult with an advanced solid tumor such as melanoma, head and neck, liver or kidney cancer. Each CDR3 is given with its conserved first and last residue. A D gene is named only where the DNA matches it firmly. The size entry is marked missing in some rows and otherwise reads once, few, many or a size class.

V,D,size,J,CDR3,DNA
TRBV7-9,TRBD1,-,TRBJ2-5,CASIDRDRETQYF,TGTGCCAGCATCGACAGGGACCGGGAGACCCAGTACTTC
TRBV10-1,-,-,TRBJ2-1,CASGRDGYNEQFF,TGCGCCAGCGGACGGGACGGCTACAATGAGCAGTTCTTC
TRBV4-1,TRBD1,-,TRBJ2-1,CASSHKRTGGYNEQFF,TGCGCCAGCAGCCATAAGCGGACAGGGGGGTACAATGAGCAGTTCTTC
TRBV6-5,-,-,TRBJ1-2,CASSYGATGGYTF,TGTGCCAGCAGTTACGGGGCGACGGGTGGCTACACCTTC
TRBV5-1,-,-,TRBJ1-1,CASSEDGIPFF,TGCGCCAGCAGTGAAGACGGAATACCTTTCTTT
TRBV7-9,TRBD1,-,TRBJ2-1,CASSFIGGDHNEQFF,TGTGCCAGCAGCTTTATAGGGGGCGACCACAATGAGCAGTTCTTC
TRBV4-3,-,-,TRBJ1-3,CASSQALSSGNTIYF,TGCGCCAGCAGCCAAGCCCTGAGCTCTGGAAACACCATATATTTT
TRBV7-2,TRBD1,-,TRBJ2-1,CASSWKGQGAYEQFF,TGTGCCAGCAGCTGGAAGGGACAGGGGGCCTATGAGCAGTTCTTC
TRBV4-1,-,-,TRBJ2-4,CASSQGSVAEAKNIQYF,TGCGCCAGCAGCCAAGGATCGGTAGCGGAGGCCAAAAACATTCAGTACTTC
TRBV7-6,-,-,TRBJ2-2,CASSIEGELFF,TGTGCCAGCAGTATCGAGGGGGAGCTGTTTTTT
TRBV5-5,-,-,TRBJ2-7,CASSTSYEQYF,TGTGCCAGCAGCACCAGCTACGAGCAGTACTTC
TRBV20-1,-,-,TRBJ2-7,CSASAPQGRYF,TGCAGTGCTAGCGCACCCCAAGGGCGGTACTTC
TRBV5-1,-,-,TRBJ2-7,CASSPSGTALSYEQYF,TGCGCCAGCAGCCCCTCGGGGACCGCACTATCCTACGAGCAGTACTTC
TRBV19,-,-,TRBJ2-5,CASSKQQGRETQYF,TGTGCCAGTAGTAAACAACAGGGGAGGGAGACCCAGTACTTC
TRBV5-1,-,-,TRBJ2-5,CASSFYHPAAQYF,TGCGCCAGCAGCTTTTACCATCCCGCGGCCCAGTACTTC
TRBV5-6,-,-,TRBJ1-1,CASSLVDVNTEAFF,TGTGCCAGCAGCTTGGTTGATGTGAACACTGAAGCTTTCTTT
TRBV6-5,-,-,TRBJ1-3,CASSSRAGTGGNTIYF,TGTGCCAGCAGTTCGCGTGCCGGGACGGGAGGAAACACCATATATTTT
TRBV6-5,-,-,TRBJ1-4,CASSYSGADWGEKLFF,TGTGCCAGCAGTTACTCAGGGGCGGATTGGGGTGAAAAACTGTTTTTT
TRBV5-3,TRBD2,-,TRBJ2-7,CARSREERYEQYF,TGTGCCAGAAGCCGGGAGGAACGCTACGAGCAGTACTTC
TRBV6-1,-,-,TRBJ1-1,CASISEIIAFF,TGTGCCAGCATTTCTGAGATTATAGCTTTCTTT
TRBV6-1,-,-,TRBJ2-3,CASRGGRLNTDTQYF,TGTGCCAGCAGGGGGGGACGGCTAAACACAGATACGCAGTATTTT
TRBV4-1,-,-,TRBJ2-6,CASSQGRGTGANVLTF,TGCGCCAGCAGCCAGGGGAGGGGGACCGGGGCCAACGTCCTGACTTTC
TRBV19,TRBD1,-,TRBJ1-6,CASSMGGRGRNSPLHF,TGTGCCAGTAGTATGGGCGGCAGGGGGAGAAATTCACCCCTCCACTTT
TRBV21-1,-,few,TRBJ1-1,CASIQGNTEAFF,TGTGCCAGCATCCAGGGGAACACTGAAGCTTTCTTT
TRBV4-3,-,once,TRBJ2-1,CASSQGVLNEQFF,TGCGCCAGCAGCCAAGGTGTCCTCAATGAGCAGTTCTTC
TRBV15,TRBD1,-,TRBJ1-6,CATSRGGTGKIGSPLHF,TGTGCCACCAGCAGAGGAGGGACAGGGAAGATTGGTTCACCCCTCCACTTT
TRBV4-3,-,-,TRBJ2-5,CASSQDGGFQETQYF,TGCGCCAGCAGCCAAGATGGGGGTTTTCAAGAGACCCAGTACTTC
TRBV29-1,-,-,TRBJ1-1,CSAEREGTEAFF,TGCAGCGCCGAAAGGGAGGGGACTGAAGCTTTCTTT
TRBV27,-,-,TRBJ2-5,CASSLRRLNQETQYF,TGTGCCAGCAGTTTAAGACGGCTTAACCAAGAGACCCAGTACTTC
TRBV19,-,-,TRBJ2-2,CASSPLTVLTGELFF,TGTGCCAGTAGCCCGTTGACGGTCTTAACCGGGGAGCTGTTTTTT
TRBV27,-,-,TRBJ2-6,CASSLRQALSGANVLTF,TGTGCCAGCAGTTTAAGACAGGCCCTCTCTGGGGCCAACGTCCTGACTTTC
TRBV2,-,once,TRBJ2-7,CASSEGPLIGYSYEQYF,TGTGCCAGCAGTGAGGGGCCTCTAATCGGGTACTCCTACGAGCAGTACTTC
TRBV29-1,TRBD1,-,TRBJ1-1,CSVQGQGNTEAFF,TGCAGCGTGCAGGGACAGGGGAACACTGAAGCTTTCTTT
TRBV6-5,-,-,TRBJ1-2,CASGYSPNYGYTF,TGTGCCAGCGGATACAGCCCTAACTATGGCTACACCTTC
TRBV2,TRBD1,-,TRBJ1-4,CASRDRAGYATNEKLFF,TGTGCCAGCAGGGACAGGGCTGGGTACGCAACTAATGAAAAACTGTTTTTT
TRBV5-1,TRBD2,-,TRBJ2-7,CASSLGQGGPYEQYF,TGCGCCAGCAGCTTGGGGCAGGGAGGGCCCTACGAGCAGTACTTC
TRBV25-1,-,few,TRBJ1-1,CASIRNTEAFF,TGTGCCAGCATCCGGAACACTGAAGCTTTCTTT
TRBV5-1,-,-,TRBJ1-2,CASSSDFYGYTF,TGCGCCAGCAGCAGTGATTTCTATGGCTACACCTTC
TRBV4-3,-,-,TRBJ1-5,CASSQTENQPQHF,TGCGCCAGCAGCCAGACAGAAAATCAGCCCCAGCATTTT
TRBV6-1,-,-,TRBJ2-4,CASLGGQNIQYF,TGTGCCAGCTTGGGAGGACAGAACATTCAGTACTTC
TRBV19,-,-,TRBJ1-2,CASTKEVADDGYTF,TGTGCCAGTACCAAAGAGGTGGCAGATGATGGCTACACCTTC